The clone carrying this TCR beta chain turned up a few times. These data are taken from a study of T cells after yellow fever vaccination. Study-level background: When fractions had low cell numbers, they were prepared with SMART-Seq v4 Ultra Low Input.

One entry per CDR3 protein results from TCRdb running MiXCR on the 5' RACE reads. The repertoire holds 500,000 to 650,000 distinct CDR3 sequences, around 16% seen once, with 17% in the top ten. The CDR3 runs 13 residues. CDR1 and CDR2 (germline): MNHEY, SVGEGT. The V end lost 5 bases, the J end lost 8 bases, and 15 bases lay between the germline ends. V and J are TRBV6-2 or TRBV6-3 and TRBJ1-2; D ambiguous. This receptor was identified in a man younger than 35 who received the YFV17D yellow fever vaccine. This specimen was PBMCs, taken 5 days after the first yellow fever vaccination. The CDR3 loop is CASSLEGLRGYTF. The CDR3 nucleotides are TGTGCCAGCAGTCTCGAGGGATTGAGGGGCTACACCTTC.